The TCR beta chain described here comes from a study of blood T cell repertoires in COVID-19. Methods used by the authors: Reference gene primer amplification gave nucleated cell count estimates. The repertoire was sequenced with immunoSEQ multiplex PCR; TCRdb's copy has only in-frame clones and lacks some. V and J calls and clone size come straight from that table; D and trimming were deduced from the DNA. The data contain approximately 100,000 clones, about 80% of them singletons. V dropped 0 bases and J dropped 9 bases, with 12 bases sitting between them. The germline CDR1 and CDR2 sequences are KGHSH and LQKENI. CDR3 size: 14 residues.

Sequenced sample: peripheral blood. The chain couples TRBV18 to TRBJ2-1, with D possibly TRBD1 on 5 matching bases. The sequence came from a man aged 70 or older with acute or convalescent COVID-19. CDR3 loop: CASSPPSGMVEQFF. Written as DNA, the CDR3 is TGTGCCAGCTCACCACCCTCAGGGATGGTTGAGCAGTTCTTC.